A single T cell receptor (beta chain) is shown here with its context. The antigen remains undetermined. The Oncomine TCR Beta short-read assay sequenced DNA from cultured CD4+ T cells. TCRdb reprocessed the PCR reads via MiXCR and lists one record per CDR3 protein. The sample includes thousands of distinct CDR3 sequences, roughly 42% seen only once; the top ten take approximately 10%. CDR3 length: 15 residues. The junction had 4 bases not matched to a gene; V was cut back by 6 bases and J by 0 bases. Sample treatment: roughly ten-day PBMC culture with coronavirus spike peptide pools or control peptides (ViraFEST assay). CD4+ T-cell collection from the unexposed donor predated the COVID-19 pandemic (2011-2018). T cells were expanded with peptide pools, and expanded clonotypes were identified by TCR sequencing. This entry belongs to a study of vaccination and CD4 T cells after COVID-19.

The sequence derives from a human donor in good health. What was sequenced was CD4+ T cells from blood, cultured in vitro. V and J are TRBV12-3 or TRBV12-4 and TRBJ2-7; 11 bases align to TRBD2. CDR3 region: CASSRTSGGSYEQYF. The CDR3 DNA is TGTGCCAGCAGCCGTACTAGCGGGGGCTCCTACGAGCAGTACTTC.